One and the same sample provided the 25 T cell receptor beta chains below, sequenced in a study of PD-L1 blockade in urothelial cancer. Sequencing was performed with immunoSEQ multiplex PCR; in TCRdb, only in-frame clones are kept and a portion is missing. In the table there are 100,000 to 150,000 clones, 65% to 85% of which are singletons. The time point here: pretreatment peripheral blood. The sample in question was PBMCs, obtained around atezolizumab (anti-PD-L1) treatment. The receptors derive from a man over 45 with urothelial cancer.

The chain recombines TRBV6-5 with TRBJ2-3; maybe TRBD2 (5 bases). The length of the CDR3 is 15 residues. V was shortened by 4 bases and J by 4 bases, with 15 bases between the two germline ends. Germline CDR1 reads MNHEY; CDR2 reads SVGAGI. The CDR3 is CASSSSFLAADTQYF. The DNA for the CDR3 is TGTGCCAGCAGTTCTTCCTTTCTAGCTGCAGATACGCAGTATTTT.

This rearrangement joins TRBV4-1 to TRBJ2-2; perhaps TRBD1 as D (6 bases). The CDR3 has 18 amino acids. Deletions cut 0 bases from V and 8 bases from J, with 22 bases between. Germline V gene sequence: CDR1 MGHRA, CDR2 YSYEKL. CDR3: CASSQEPPKVAGQGELFF. CDR3 bases: TGCGCCAGCAGCCAAGAACCTCCCAAAGTCGCCGGACAGGGGGAGCTGTTTTTT.

Note on this clone: One end of the junction varies from germline; a read error may be responsible. The gene calls are TRBV18 and TRBJ2-7; 8 nucleotides align to TRBD2. The CDR3 is 16 residues long. CDR1 and CDR2 from the germline V gene are KGHSH and LQKENI. The CDR3 is CASSPRVSGNSYEQYF. In DNA form, the CDR3 reads TGTGCCAGCTCTCCACGCGTTAGCGGGAACTCCTACGAGCAGTACTTC.

This chain connects TRBV11-1 to TRBJ2-3; tentative D call: TRBD2 (5 bases). Germline values: CDR1 SGHAT, CDR2 FQDESV (reference sequence). V lost 5 bases and J 4 bases, leaving 16 bases between the germline ends. CDR3 length: 15 amino acids. CDR3 nucleotide sequence: TGTGCCAGCAGCCCGGACTCCCTGGAGGCAGATACGCAGTATTTT. Its protein product is CASSPDSLEADTQYF.

The chain combines TRBV5-1 with TRBJ2-7; 7 nucleotides match TRBD2. CDR1 is SGHRS, CDR2 YFSETQ, per germline. This CDR3 spans 13 amino acids. The V and J ends lost 4 bases and 6 bases, in that order; junction bases with no gene match: 7. The CDR3 here is CASSLGRALEQYF. CDR3 DNA sequence: TGCGCCAGCAGCCTGGGGAGGGCCCTCGAGCAGTACTTC.

V is TRBV30 and J is TRBJ2-3, with D maybe TRBD1 (5 bases). V was pared by 0 bases and J by 0 bases, with 10 bases between. The CDR3 consists of 15 residues. CDR1 GTSNPN and CDR2 SVGIG come from the germline V gene (reference sequence). The CDR3 loop is CAWSVDSHSTDTQYF. The CDR3 DNA is TGTGCCTGGAGTGTAGACAGTCATAGCACAGATACGCAGTATTTT.

The rearrangement links TRBV29-1 to TRBJ2-7; 7 bases are shared with TRBD2. There are 14 residues in the CDR3. In germline, CDR1 is SQVTM, CDR2 ANQGSEA. After removal of 7 bases from V and 2 bases from J, the junction contained 11 bases not matched to a gene. CDR3 sequence: CSALPNRGAYEQYF. DNA of the CDR3: TGCAGCGCTCTCCCCAATCGGGGGGCCTACGAGCAGTACTTC.

In DNA form, the CDR3 reads TGCAGTGGATCATGGGCCACCGGGGAGCTGTTTTTT. It is translated as CSGSWATGELFF. V gene TRBV29-1 combines with J gene TRBJ2-2; D unresolved. The CDR3 has 12 residues. CDR1 and CDR2 from the germline V gene are SQVTM and ANQGSEA.

This clone showed up just once. The rearrangement uses TRBV7-3 and TRBJ2-3, with 7 bases aligning to TRBD2. The CDR3 has 15 amino acids. The V and J ends lost 5 bases and 4 bases, in that order; junction bases with no gene match: 9. The germline V gene has CDR1 SGHTA and CDR2 FQGTGA. The DNA of the CDR3 is TGTGCCAGCAGCCCCCTTGGCGGGAGTGCAGATACGCAGTATTTT. Translation: CASSPLGGSADTQYF.

Only a few counts were recorded for this clone. This rearrangement joins TRBV29-1 to TRBJ2-7; 7 bases line up with TRBD2. Germline-derived CDR1 and CDR2 are SQVTM and ANQGSEA. Trimming took 3 bases from V and 7 from J; bases not matched to a gene: 12. The CDR3 sequence is 14 residues long. The CDR3 DNA follows: TGCAGCGTTGAGCTTGCGGGAGTTTCAAGGGAGCAGTACTTC. Its translation: CSVELAGVSREQYF.

The V and J genes are TRBV6-5 and TRBJ1-1; 7 bases line up with TRBD1. CDR3 length equals 12 residues. The J segment lost 9 bases and the V segment lost 6 bases, leaving 7 bases of the junction unmatched. Looked up from germline, CDR1 is MNHEY and CDR2 is SVGAGI. The CDR3 protein is CASSQDRIKAFF. The CDR3 bases are TGTGCCAGCAGCCAGGACAGGATCAAAGCTTTCTTT.

V is TRBV7-2 and J is TRBJ2-3, with unresolved D. The CDR3 sequence is 14 residues long. Germline assignment: CDR1 SGHTA and CDR2 FQGNSA. Trimming removed 1 base at V and 0 bases at J, with 5 bases between. CDR3 amino acids: CASSLGASTDTQYF. Written as DNA, the CDR3 is TGTGCCAGCAGCTTAGGGGCAAGCACAGATACGCAGTATTTT.

The rearrangement joins TRBV7-9 to TRBJ2-2; 9 nucleotides line up with TRBD1. The V gene end was trimmed by 8 bases and the J gene end by 7 bases; junction bases not matched to a gene: 8. The CDR3 totals 14 residues. The germline V gene encodes CDR1 SEHNR and CDR2 FQNEAQ (reference sequence). For the CDR3, the DNA is TGTGCCAGCGGCGGGACAGGGAGGTTCGGGGAGCTGTTTTTT. Protein product: CASGGTGRFGELFF.

The V gene is TRBV30, the J gene TRBJ2-2; D possibly corresponds to TRBD1 (6 bases). The CDR3 length is 14 residues. The germline V gene encodes CDR1 GTSNPN and CDR2 SVGIG (reference sequence). The V end lost 2 bases, the J end lost 4 bases, and 11 bases lay between the germline ends. CDR3 loop: CAWSFRGSTGELFF. In nucleotides, the CDR3 is TGTGCCTGGAGTTTCAGGGGATCCACCGGGGAGCTGTTTTTT.

V is TRBV4-1 and J is TRBJ2-6; TRBD1 is a possible D gene (5 bases). Trimming took 0 bases from V and 0 from J, leaving 12 bases between them. The CDR3 runs to 18 residues. Germline V gives CDR1 MGHRA, CDR2 YSYEKL. CDR3 coding DNA: TGCGCCAGCAGCCAAGAGGGCAGGACATACTCTGGGGCCAACGTCCTGACTTTC. This translates into CASSQEGRTYSGANVLTF.

This clone came up a few times. The rearrangement links TRBV6-1 to TRBJ1-5; TRBD1 is a possible D gene (5 bases). Germline CDR1 MNHNS, CDR2 SASEGT. The CDR3 has 14 amino acids. V was shortened by 1 base and J by 6 bases, with 10 bases between the two germline ends. The CDR3 DNA reads as TGTGCCAGCAGTGAAGGGTTCGGGGGTCAGCCCCAGCATTTT. This translates into CASSEGFGGQPQHF.

The rearrangement uses TRBV5-1 and TRBJ1-1; 7 bases line up with TRBD1. J lost 5 bases, V lost 3 bases, and 7 bases had no gene match. Germline CDR1 SGHRS, CDR2 YFSETQ. This CDR3 region has 14 residues. The CDR3 loop reads CASSWGQRGTEAFF. CDR3 nucleotides: TGCGCCAGCAGCTGGGGACAGAGGGGTACTGAAGCTTTCTTT.

The V and J genes are TRBV28 and TRBJ1-6; 7 bases align to TRBD1. Trimming at V came to 3 bases and at J to 3 bases, leaving 2 bases not matched to a gene. CDR1 and CDR2 from the germline V gene are MDHEN and SYDVKM. This CDR3 has 15 amino acids. The DNA for the CDR3 is TGTGCCAGCAGTTTGGCAGGGGGCTATAATTCACCCCTCCACTTT. Translated: CASSLAGGYNSPLHF.

The V gene is TRBV27, the J gene TRBJ2-7, with a tentative D call TRBD2 (5 bases). The CDR3 spans 14 residues. The germline CDR1 and CDR2 sequences are MNHEY and SMNVEV (reference sequence). V was shortened by 5 bases and J by 7 bases, with 18 bases between the two germline ends. The CDR3 is CASSMTGPSGEQYF. The CDR3 DNA is TGTGCCAGCAGTATGACTGGACCGTCGGGAGAGCAGTACTTC.

The V call is TRBV9, the J call TRBJ1-1, with TRBD1 identical over 8 bases. V lost 0 bases and J lost 2; bases outside the gene matches: 3. Germline CDR1 SGDLS, CDR2 YYNGEE. The CDR3 length is 15 residues. The CDR3 DNA sequence: TGTGCCAGCAGCGTAGGAGGACAGGGAAACACTGAAGCTTTCTTT. Amino acids: CASSVGGQGNTEAFF.

This chain joins TRBV7-2 and TRBJ2-7; possibly TRBD2 for D (5 bases). CDR3 length: 13 amino acids. CDR1 is SGHTA, CDR2 FQGNSA, per germline. Trimming removed 9 bases at V and 6 bases at J, with 18 bases between. The CDR3 nucleotides read TGTGCCAGTGGGGTAGCGCGGGTTGCCGAGCAGTACTTC. Residues: CASGVARVAEQYF.

V and J are TRBV5-6 and TRBJ2-7; TRBD1 aligns across 9 bases. This CDR3 contains 17 residues. Germline-derived CDR1 and CDR2 are SGHDT and YYEEEE. V dropped 0 bases and J dropped 1; count of bases not matched to a gene: 8. CDR3 sequence reads: CASSLARQGQGSYEQYF. CDR3 bases: TGTGCCAGCAGCTTGGCCCGTCAGGGACAGGGATCCTACGAGCAGTACTTC.

The CDR3 bases are TGTGCCAGCAGTTTGCCAGGTCTTTACGAGCAGTACTTC. Its translation: CASSLPGLYEQYF. This chain connects TRBV28 to TRBJ2-7, with D unclear. CDR1 and CDR2 from the germline V gene are MDHEN and SYDVKM. The CDR3 spans 13 residues. Deletions cut 3 bases from V and 4 bases from J, with 10 bases between.

The V and J genes are TRBV30 and TRBJ2-5; D is unresolved. CDR3 length: 12 residues. CDR1 is GTSNPN, CDR2 SVGIG, per germline (reference sequence). V gave up 0 bases and J gave up 7 bases, with 9 bases separating them. CDR3 sequence: CAWSVLSGTQYF. DNA for the CDR3: TGTGCCTGGAGTGTCCTATCCGGGACCCAGTACTTC.

Only a few counts were recorded for this clone. The V and J genes are TRBV10-3 and TRBJ1-2, with TRBD1 identical over 7 bases. With 6 bases clipped from V and 3 bases from J, the junction kept 4 bases outside the gene matches. There are 13 residues in the CDR3. Germline V gene data show CDR1 as ENHRY and CDR2 as SYGVKD. This CDR3 reads CAISTGDDYGYTF. CDR3 nucleotide sequence: TGTGCCATCAGCACAGGGGATGACTATGGCTACACCTTC.